Below, 21 T cell receptor beta chains from the same sample are listed, as sequenced in a study of CD4 T cells in relation to SARS-CoV-2 and coronaviruses. No cognate antigen is known for these TCRs. CD4+ T cells from unexposed donors were obtained before the COVID-19 pandemic (2011-2018). CD4+ T cells were isolated from the cells after roughly 11 days of culture. Here immunoSEQ multiplex PCR was the method, and the copy in TCRdb shows in-frame clones only, minus some. The profile shows about 21,000 clones, less than 85% of them singletons. The material sequenced was CD4+ T cells from PBMCs, cultured in vitro. The source of these receptors is a human donor in good health.

The chain has TRBV14 and TRBJ2-7, with 14 bases fitting TRBD2. The CDR3 extends over 19 amino acids. Per the germline V gene, CDR1 is SGHDN and CDR2 is FVKESK. J was trimmed by 5 bases and V by 1 base; bases with no gene match: 13. The CDR3 loop reads CASSQAPGLAGGILHEQYF. The CDR3 region has the DNA TGTGCCAGCAGCCAAGCTCCCGGACTAGCGGGAGGTATCCTCCACGAGCAGTACTTC.

The chain is built from TRBV15 and TRBJ1-6; D not certain. CDR1 LNHNV and CDR2 YYDKDF come from the germline V gene (reference sequence). Trimming removed 0 bases from V and 10 bases from J, with 10 bases in between. The CDR3 covers 14 residues. In DNA form, the CDR3 reads TGTGCCACCAGCAGAGAAGTCCGGGGATCACCCCTCCACTTT. Its translation: CATSREVRGSPLHF. Full variable domain (rest looked up from reference TRBV15 and TRBJ1-6): DAMVIQNPRYQVTQFGKPVTLSCSQTLNHNVMYWYQQKSSQAPKLLFHYYDKDFNNEADTPDNFQSRRPNTSFCFLDIRSPGLGDTAMYLCATSREVRGSPLHFGNGTRLTVT.

This rearrangement joins TRBV12-5 to TRBJ1-6; D may be TRBD1 (5 bases). Trimming stripped 0 bases from V and 0 bases from J, with 12 bases between. The CDR3 consists of 18 residues. The germline V gene encodes CDR1 LGHNT and CDR2 FRNRAP. The DNA of the CDR3 is TGTGCTAGTGGTTTGGTACAGGCCTATCGCTCCTATAATTCACCCCTCCACTTT. Its translation is CASGLVQAYRSYNSPLHF.

In regard to this clone: The junction departs from germline at one end; a sequencing error may be responsible. The chain combines TRBV25-1 with TRBJ2-7; TRBD2 matches at 9 bases. The germline gives CDR1 MGHDK, CDR2 SYGVNS. The length of the CDR3 is 14 residues. CDR3 region: CASSVGQGGRASNF. CDR3 coding DNA: TGTGCCAGCAGTGTTGGTCAGGGCGGGAGGGCCTCTAACTTC.

The rearrangement joins TRBV27 to TRBJ2-3; possible D gene TRBD2, 5 bases. The CDR3 is 13 residues long. The germline V gene encodes CDR1 MNHEY and CDR2 SMNVEV (reference sequence). V shed 5 bases and J shed 5 bases, with 11 bases lying between them. CDR3 coding DNA: TGTGCCAGCAGTCCCCGACGGGGAGATACGCAGTATTTT. This encodes CASSPRRGDTQYF.

This clone appeared a few times. This chain links TRBV19 with TRBJ1-5; a possible D gene is TRBD1 (5 bases). The CDR3 is 14 residues long. V was cut by 4 bases and J by 11 bases, with 18 bases left in between. Germline V gene lookup returns CDR1 LNHDA and CDR2 SQIVND (reference sequence). The CDR3 coding sequence is TGTGCCAGTAGTAGGGCGGGACGGTCAATCGCCCAGCATTTT. The encoded protein is CASSRAGRSIAQHF.

The chain employs TRBV5-6 and TRBJ2-7; TRBD1 matches 7 bases. The junction had 6 bases not matched to a gene; V was cut back by 3 bases and J by 3 bases. From germline, CDR1 is SGHDT and CDR2 YYEEEE. CDR3 size: 14 residues. The chain's CDR3 is CASSYGTDIYEQYF. As DNA, the CDR3 is TGTGCCAGCAGCTATGGGACAGATATCTACGAGCAGTACTTC.

This rearrangement joins TRBV24-1 to TRBJ2-1, with D perhaps matching TRBD2 (6 bases). The CDR3 totals 17 residues. Trimming stripped 6 bases from V and 0 bases from J, with 17 bases between. The germline CDR1 and CDR2 sequences are KGHDR and SFDVKD. CDR3 region: CATSRSRGTSSYNEQFF. The CDR3 nucleotides read TGTGCCACCAGTAGGTCGCGCGGGACGAGCTCCTACAATGAGCAGTTCTTC.

A few counts support this clone. The V call is TRBV2, the J call TRBJ1-2; D call uncertain. Trimming pared 2 bases from V and 4 bases from J, leaving 5 bases between. The CDR3 extends over 12 amino acids. CDR1 and CDR2 (germline): SNHLY, FYNNEI. The CDR3 nucleotides are TGTGCCAGCAGTGAACAGCTCTATGGCTACACCTTC. This encodes CASSEQLYGYTF.

The J gene is TRBJ1-2, the V gene TRBV27, with 9 nucleotides matching TRBD1. V dropped 6 bases and J dropped 5; count of bases not matched to a gene: 13. Germline values: CDR1 MNHEY, CDR2 SMNVEV (reference sequence). The CDR3 is made up of 16 amino acids. The CDR3 loop reads CASSQFTGGVRYGYTF. CDR3 nucleotide sequence: TGTGCCAGCAGCCAGTTCACAGGGGGCGTTCGGTATGGCTACACCTTC.

The J gene is TRBJ2-7, the V gene TRBV7-3; D is ambiguous. Trimming removed 5 bases at V and 6 bases at J, with 14 bases between. The CDR3 spans 13 residues. Germline V gene data show CDR1 as SGHTA and CDR2 as FQGTGA. CDR3 nucleotide sequence: TGTGCCAGCAGCCCGCCGGCGAGCCGCGAGCAGTACTTC. This codes for CASSPPASREQYF. Full variable domain (rest looked up from reference TRBV7-3 and TRBJ2-7): GAGVSQTPSNKVTEKGKYVELRCDPISGHTALYWYRQSLGQGPEFLIYFQGTGAADDSGLPNDRFFAVRPEGSVSTLKIQRTERGDSAVYLCASSPPASREQYFGPGTRLTVT.

The chain carries TRBV21-1 and TRBJ2-1; no DNA check was done on the table's D call, TRBD2. TRBV21-1 is a known pseudogene. The CDR3 length is 16 residues. CDR3 amino acids: CASRRRLATLPNEQFF. CDR3 sequence (DNA): TGTGCCAGCAGAAGAAGATTAGCTACACTTCCCAATGAGCAGTTCTTC.

This chain joins TRBV24-1 and TRBJ2-2; D is possibly TRBD2 (6 bases). The CDR3 extends over 14 amino acids. Looked up from germline, CDR1 is KGHDR and CDR2 is SFDVKD. V was trimmed by 7 bases and J by 7 bases, leaving 15 bases between them. The CDR3 protein is CATSGSGMGGELFF. CDR3 nucleotides: TGTGCCACCAGCGGGAGCGGTATGGGCGGGGAGCTGTTTTTT.

The chain combines TRBV13 with TRBJ1-1, with 8 bases matching TRBD1. The germline V gene encodes CDR1 PRHDT and CDR2 FYEKMQ (reference sequence). Trimming took 0 bases from V and 4 from J; bases not matched to a gene: 7. This CDR3 has 16 residues. The CDR3 coding sequence is TGTGCCAGCAGCTTAGGTGCGACAGGGGCGGTCACTGAAGCTTTCTTT. The encoded protein is CASSLGATGAVTEAFF.

The chain carries TRBV9 and TRBJ1-6, with a possible D match to TRBD1 (5 bases). CDR1 and CDR2 from the germline V gene are SGDLS and YYNGEE. This CDR3 region has 16 residues. V lost 4 bases and J 10 bases, leaving 21 bases between the germline ends. The CDR3 region is CASSKINGRGRSPLHF. The CDR3 coding sequence is TGTGCCAGCAGCAAAATTAACGGGAGGGGAAGGTCACCCCTCCACTTT.

The J gene is TRBJ2-7, the V gene TRBV5-4, with D possibly matching TRBD1 (6 bases). CDR3 length: 12 amino acids. Germline V gene lookup returns CDR1 SGHNT and CDR2 YYREEE (reference sequence). Deletions cut 2 bases from V and 7 bases from J, with 10 bases between. CDR3: CASSLQGWEQYF. The CDR3 DNA is TGTGCCAGCAGCTTACAGGGTTGGGAGCAGTACTTC.

This chain links TRBV6-5 with TRBJ2-1; D is ambiguous. Between the trimmed V and J ends, which lost 6 bases and 10 bases, there was a span of 10 bases. The CDR3 loop spans 11 amino acids. CDR1 is MNHEY, CDR2 SVGAGI, per germline. The CDR3 coding sequence is TGTGCCAGCAGCTACAGTAGAGAGCAGTTCTTC. It is translated as CASSYSREQFF.

This clone was seen a single time. The chain uses TRBV9 and TRBJ1-6, with D possibly matching TRBD1 (5 bases). The V and J ends lost 3 bases and 7 bases respectively, with 20 bases between them. The CDR3 consists of 17 residues. CDR1 SGDLS and CDR2 YYNGEE come from the germline V gene. CDR3: CASSAEEGPQGNSPLHF. For the CDR3, the DNA is TGTGCCAGCAGCGCCGAAGAGGGACCCCAAGGGAATTCACCCCTCCACTTT.

The rearrangement links TRBV30 to TRBJ1-2, with unresolved D. CDR3 length: 14 amino acids. Trimming left V 3 bases short and J 2 bases short, with 13 bases between. In germline, CDR1 is GTSNPN, CDR2 SVGIG (reference sequence). DNA for the CDR3: TGTGCCTGGAGGTTTTCGGGCCAGAACTATGGCTACACCTTC. It encodes CAWRFSGQNYGYTF.

V usage is TRBV5-8 and J usage is TRBJ2-1; maybe TRBD2 (7 bases). The CDR3 spans 16 residues. Trimming took 4 bases from V and 6 from J, leaving 20 bases between them. The germline CDR1 and CDR2 sequences are SGHTS and YDEGEE. The CDR3 DNA reads TGTGCCAGCAGCCGGCGGGGGCGGGCCTTGATCAATGAGCAGTTCTTC. Its protein product is CASSRRGRALINEQFF. The complete variable domain, with remaining parts taken from reference TRBV5-8 and TRBJ2-1, reads EAGVTQSPTHLIKTRGQQATLRCSPISGHTSVYWYQQALGLGLQFLLWYDEGEERNRGNFPPRFSGRQFPNYSSELNVNALELEDSALYLCASSRRGRALINEQFFGPGTRLTVL.

The gene calls are TRBV21-1 and TRBJ2-1; TRBD1, the table's D call, was not compared with the DNA. TRBV21-1 is given as a pseudogene. This CDR3 region has 17 residues. CDR3: CASSKAGGQGGLNEQFF. CDR3 bases: TGTGCCAGCAGCAAAGCCGGGGGACAGGGGGGACTCAATGAGCAGTTCTTC.